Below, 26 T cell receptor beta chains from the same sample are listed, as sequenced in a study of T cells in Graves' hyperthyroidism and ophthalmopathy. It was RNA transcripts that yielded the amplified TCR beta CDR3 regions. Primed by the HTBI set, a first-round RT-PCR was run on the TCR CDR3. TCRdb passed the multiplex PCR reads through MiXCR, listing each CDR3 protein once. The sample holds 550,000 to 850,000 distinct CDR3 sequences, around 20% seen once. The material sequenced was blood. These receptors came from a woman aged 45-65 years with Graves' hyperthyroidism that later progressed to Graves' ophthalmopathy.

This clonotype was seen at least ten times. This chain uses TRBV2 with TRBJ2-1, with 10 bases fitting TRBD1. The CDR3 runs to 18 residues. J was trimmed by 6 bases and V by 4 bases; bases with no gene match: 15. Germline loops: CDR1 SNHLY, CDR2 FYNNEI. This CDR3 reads CASSVDGTGETLRNEQFF. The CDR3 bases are TGTGCCAGCAGTGTTGACGGGACAGGGGAAACCTTACGCAATGAGCAGTTCTTC.

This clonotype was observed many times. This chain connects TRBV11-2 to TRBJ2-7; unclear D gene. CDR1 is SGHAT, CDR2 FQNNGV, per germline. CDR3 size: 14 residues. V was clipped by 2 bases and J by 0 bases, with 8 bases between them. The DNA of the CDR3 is TGTGCCAGCAGCTTAAGTGGAGTCTCCTACGAGCAGTACTTC. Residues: CASSLSGVSYEQYF.

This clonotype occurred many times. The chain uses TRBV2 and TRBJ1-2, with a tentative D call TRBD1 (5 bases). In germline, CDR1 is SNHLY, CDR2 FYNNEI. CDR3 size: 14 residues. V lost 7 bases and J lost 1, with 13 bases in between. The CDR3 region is CASTRQTFNYGYTF. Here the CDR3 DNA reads TGTGCCAGCACCCGACAGACTTTTAACTATGGCTACACCTTC.

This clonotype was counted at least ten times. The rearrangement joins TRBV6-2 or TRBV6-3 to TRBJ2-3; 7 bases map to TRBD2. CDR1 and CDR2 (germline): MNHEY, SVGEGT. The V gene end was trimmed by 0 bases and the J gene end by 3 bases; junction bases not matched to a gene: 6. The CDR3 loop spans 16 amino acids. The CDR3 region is CASSYSGSGATDTQYF. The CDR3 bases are TGTGCCAGCAGTTACTCAGGGAGCGGGGCGACAGATACGCAGTATTTT.

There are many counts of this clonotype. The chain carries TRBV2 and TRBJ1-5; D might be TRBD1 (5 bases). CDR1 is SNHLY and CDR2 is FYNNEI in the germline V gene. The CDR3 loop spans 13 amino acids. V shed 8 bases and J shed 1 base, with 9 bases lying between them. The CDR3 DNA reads TGTGCCAGCGGCGACAGCAGCAATCAGCCCCAGCATTTT. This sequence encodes CASGDSSNQPQHF. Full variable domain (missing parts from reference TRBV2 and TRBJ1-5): EPEVTQTPSHQVTQMGQEVILRCVPISNHLYFYWYRQILGQKVEFLVSFYNNEISEKSEIFDDQFSVERPDGSNFTLKIRSTKLEDSAMYFCASGDSSNQPQHFGDGTRLSIL.

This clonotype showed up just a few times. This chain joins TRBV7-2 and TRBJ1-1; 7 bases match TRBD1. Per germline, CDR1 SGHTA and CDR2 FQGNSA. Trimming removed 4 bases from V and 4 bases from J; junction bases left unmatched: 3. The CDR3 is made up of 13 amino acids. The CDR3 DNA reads TGTGCCAGCAGCTGGGGACAGCTCACTGAAGCTTTCTTT. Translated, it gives CASSWGQLTEAFF. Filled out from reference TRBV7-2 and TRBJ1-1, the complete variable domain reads GAGVSQSPSNKVTEKGKDVELRCDPISGHTALYWYRQSLGQGLEFLIYFQGNSAPDKSGLPSDRFSAERTGGSVSTLTIQRTQQEDSAVYLCASSWGQLTEAFFGQGTRLTVV.

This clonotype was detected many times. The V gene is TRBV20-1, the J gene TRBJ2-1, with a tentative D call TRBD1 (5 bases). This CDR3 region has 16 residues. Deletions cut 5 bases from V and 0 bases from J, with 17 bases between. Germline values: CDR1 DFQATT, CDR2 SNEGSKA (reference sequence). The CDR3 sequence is CSAPLTASSSYNEQFF. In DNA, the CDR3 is TGCAGTGCTCCCCTGACAGCTTCTAGCTCCTACAATGAGCAGTTCTTC.

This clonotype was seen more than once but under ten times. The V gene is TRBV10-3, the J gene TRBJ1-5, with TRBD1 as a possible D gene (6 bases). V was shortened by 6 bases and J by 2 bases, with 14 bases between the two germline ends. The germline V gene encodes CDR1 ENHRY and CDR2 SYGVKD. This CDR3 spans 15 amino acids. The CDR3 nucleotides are TGTGCCATCAGGAAAGGGGGGGTAGGCAATCAGCCCCAGCATTTT. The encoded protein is CAIRKGGVGNQPQHF.

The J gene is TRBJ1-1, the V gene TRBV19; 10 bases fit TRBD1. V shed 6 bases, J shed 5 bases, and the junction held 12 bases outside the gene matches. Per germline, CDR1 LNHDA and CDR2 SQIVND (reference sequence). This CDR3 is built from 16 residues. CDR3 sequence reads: CASRHSLGQGKTEAFF. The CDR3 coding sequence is TGTGCCAGTAGGCATTCCCTGGGACAGGGGAAAACTGAAGCTTTCTTT.

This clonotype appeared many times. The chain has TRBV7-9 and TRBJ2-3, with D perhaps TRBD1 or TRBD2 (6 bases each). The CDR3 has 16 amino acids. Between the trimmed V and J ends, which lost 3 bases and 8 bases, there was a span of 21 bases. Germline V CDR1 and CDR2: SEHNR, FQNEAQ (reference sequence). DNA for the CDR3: TGTGCCAGCAGCTTTCCTTTGGTGGGGGGACAACTTACGCAGTATTTT. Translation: CASSFPLVGGQLTQYF.

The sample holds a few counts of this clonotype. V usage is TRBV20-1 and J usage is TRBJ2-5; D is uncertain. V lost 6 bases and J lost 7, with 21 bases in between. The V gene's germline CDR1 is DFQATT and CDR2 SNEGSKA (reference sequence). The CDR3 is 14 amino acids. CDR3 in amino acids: CSAPTPGERATQYF. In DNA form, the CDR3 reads TGCAGTGCCCCGACTCCAGGTGAAAGGGCGACCCAGTACTTC.

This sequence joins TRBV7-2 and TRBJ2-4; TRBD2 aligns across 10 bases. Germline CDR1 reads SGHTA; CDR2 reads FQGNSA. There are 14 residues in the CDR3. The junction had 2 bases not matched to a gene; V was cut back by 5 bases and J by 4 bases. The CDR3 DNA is TGTGCCAGCAGCGCGACTAGCGGGAAAAACATTCAGTACTTC. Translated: CASSATSGKNIQYF.

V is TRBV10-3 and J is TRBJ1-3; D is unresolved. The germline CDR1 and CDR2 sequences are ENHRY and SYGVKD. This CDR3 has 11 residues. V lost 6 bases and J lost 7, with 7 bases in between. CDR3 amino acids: CAIRRPNTIYF. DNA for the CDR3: TGTGCCATCAGAAGACCTAACACCATATATTTT.

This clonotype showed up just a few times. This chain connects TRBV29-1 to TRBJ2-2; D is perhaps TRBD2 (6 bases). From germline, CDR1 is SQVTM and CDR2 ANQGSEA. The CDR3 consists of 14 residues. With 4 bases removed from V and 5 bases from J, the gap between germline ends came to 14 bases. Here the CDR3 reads CSVGGGAATGELFF. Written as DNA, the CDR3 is TGCAGCGTTGGAGGAGGGGCGGCGACCGGGGAGCTGTTTTTT.

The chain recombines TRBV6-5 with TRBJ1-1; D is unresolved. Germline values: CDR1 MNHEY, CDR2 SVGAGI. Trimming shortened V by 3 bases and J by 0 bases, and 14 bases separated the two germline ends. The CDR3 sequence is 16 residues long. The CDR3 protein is CASSYRSVLMNTEAFF. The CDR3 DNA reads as TGTGCCAGCAGTTATCGATCAGTGCTTATGAACACTGAAGCTTTCTTT.

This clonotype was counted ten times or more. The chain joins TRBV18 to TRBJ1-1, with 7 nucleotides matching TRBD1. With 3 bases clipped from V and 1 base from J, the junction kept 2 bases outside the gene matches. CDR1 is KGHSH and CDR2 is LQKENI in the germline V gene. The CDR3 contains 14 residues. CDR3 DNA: TGTGCCAGCTCACCGAACAGGGGGAACACTGAAGCTTTCTTT. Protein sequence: CASSPNRGNTEAFF. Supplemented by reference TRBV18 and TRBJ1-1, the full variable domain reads NAGVMQNPRHLVRRRGQEARLRCSPMKGHSHVYWYRQLPEEGLKFMVYLQKENIIDESGMPKERFSAEFPKEGPSILRIQQVVRGDSAAYFCASSPNRGNTEAFFGQGTRLTVV.

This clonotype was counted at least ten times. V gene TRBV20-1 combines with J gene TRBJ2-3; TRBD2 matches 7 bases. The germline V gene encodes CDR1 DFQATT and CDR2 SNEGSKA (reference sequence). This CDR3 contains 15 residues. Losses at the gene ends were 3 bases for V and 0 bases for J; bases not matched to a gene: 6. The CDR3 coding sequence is TGCAGTGCTAGGTCTGCGGGGGTTAGCACAGATACGCAGTATTTT. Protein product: CSARSAGVSTDTQYF.

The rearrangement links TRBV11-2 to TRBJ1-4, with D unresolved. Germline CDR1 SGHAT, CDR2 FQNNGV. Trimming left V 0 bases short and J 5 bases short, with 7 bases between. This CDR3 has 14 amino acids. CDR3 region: CASSLDHTNEKLFF. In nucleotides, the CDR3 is TGTGCCAGCAGCTTAGATCACACGAATGAAAAACTGTTTTTT.

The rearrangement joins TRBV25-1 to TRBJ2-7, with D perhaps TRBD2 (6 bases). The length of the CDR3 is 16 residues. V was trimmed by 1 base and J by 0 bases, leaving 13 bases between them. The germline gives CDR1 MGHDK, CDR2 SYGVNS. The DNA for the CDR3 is TGTGCCAGCAGTGAATCTCGGGGGACCTTCTCCTACGAGCAGTACTTC. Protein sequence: CASSESRGTFSYEQYF.

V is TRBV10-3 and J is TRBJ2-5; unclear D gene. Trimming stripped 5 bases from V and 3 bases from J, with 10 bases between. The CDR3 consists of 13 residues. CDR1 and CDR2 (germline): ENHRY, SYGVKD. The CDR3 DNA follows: TGTGCCATCAGTTCCTCCCCTGAAGAGACCCAGTACTTC. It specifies CAISSSPEETQYF.

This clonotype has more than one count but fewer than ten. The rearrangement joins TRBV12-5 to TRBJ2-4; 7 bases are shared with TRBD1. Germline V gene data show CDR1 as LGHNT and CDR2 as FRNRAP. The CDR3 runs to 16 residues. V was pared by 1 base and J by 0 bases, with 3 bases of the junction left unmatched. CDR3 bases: TGTGCTAGTGGTTTGGACAGGGGTTTAGCCAAAAACATTCAGTACTTC. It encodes CASGLDRGLAKNIQYF.

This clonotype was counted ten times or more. This chain's CDR3 is CASSFGGPYEQYF. As DNA, the CDR3 is TGTGCCAGCAGCTTTGGGGGACCCTACGAGCAGTACTTC. The J gene is TRBJ2-7, the V gene TRBV7-6, with D tentatively TRBD1 or TRBD2 (5 bases each). Germline assignment: CDR1 SGHVS and CDR2 FNYEAQ. The length of the CDR3 is 13 residues. V was cut by 3 bases and J by 2 bases, with 8 bases left in between.

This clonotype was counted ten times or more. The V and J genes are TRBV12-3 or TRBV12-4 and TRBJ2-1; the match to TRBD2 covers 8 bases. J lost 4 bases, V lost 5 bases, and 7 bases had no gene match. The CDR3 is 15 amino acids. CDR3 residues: CASSPRGGPYNEQFF. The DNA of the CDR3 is TGTGCCAGCAGTCCTCGGGGGGGCCCTTACAATGAGCAGTTCTTC.

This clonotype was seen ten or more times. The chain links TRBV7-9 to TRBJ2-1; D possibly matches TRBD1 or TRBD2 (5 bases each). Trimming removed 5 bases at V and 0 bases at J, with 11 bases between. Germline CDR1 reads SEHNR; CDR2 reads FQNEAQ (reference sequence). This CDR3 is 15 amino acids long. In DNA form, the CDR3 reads TGTGCCAGCAGCCCGCCGGGGCTCTCCTACAATGAGCAGTTCTTC. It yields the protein CASSPPGLSYNEQFF. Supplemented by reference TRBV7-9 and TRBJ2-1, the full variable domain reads DTGVSQNPRHKITKRGQNVTFRCDPISEHNRLYWYRQTLGQGPEFLTYFQNEAQLEKSRLLSDRFSAERPKGSFSTLEIQRTEQGDSAMYLCASSPPGLSYNEQFFGPGTRLTVL.

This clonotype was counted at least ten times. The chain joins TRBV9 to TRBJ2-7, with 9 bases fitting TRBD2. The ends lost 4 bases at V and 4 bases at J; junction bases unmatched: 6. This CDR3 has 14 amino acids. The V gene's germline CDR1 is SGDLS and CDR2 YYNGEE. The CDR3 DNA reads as TGTGCCAGCAGCCCTTCTAGCGGGGAATACGAGCAGTACTTC. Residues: CASSPSSGEYEQYF.

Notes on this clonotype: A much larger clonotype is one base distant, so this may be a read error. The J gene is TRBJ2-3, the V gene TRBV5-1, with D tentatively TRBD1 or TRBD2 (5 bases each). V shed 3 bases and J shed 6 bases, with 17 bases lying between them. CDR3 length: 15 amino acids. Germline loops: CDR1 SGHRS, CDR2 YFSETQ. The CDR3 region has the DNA TGCGCCAGCAGCTACCCCGGGGACGGAGTGGATACGCAGTATTTT. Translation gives CASSYPGDGVDTQYF.